The rows below give T cell receptor beta chains drawn from one sample of a study of T cell repertoires in cytomegalovirus infection. These receptors have no known antigen. Each CDR3 protein gets one entry after TCRdb re-called the reads with MiXCR. The data hold hundreds of thousands of distinct CDR3 sequences, with roughly 33% observed a single time. This sample comprised cultured PBMCs, obtained from culture after CMV antigen stimulation. These receptors were taken from a human donor in good health (CMV status not recorded). Some clones in this sample may be carry-over from other donors' samples. The CDR3 runs from the conserved cysteine through the conserved F or W. The D gene is left open where the match is weak. Expanded clones get a size class; other rows say once, few or many, or leave the size out.

clone_size j_call v_call d_call cdr3_nt cdr3_aa
- TRBJ2-7 TRBV5-4 TRBD2 TGTGCCAGCAGCTCCGGGAGGGACTACGAGCAGTACTTC CASSSGRDYEQYF
- TRBJ2-7 TRBV7-9 - TGTGCCAGCCGGTCGACCCCGTCGGGCGAGCAGTACTTC CASRSTPSGEQYF
few TRBJ1-1 TRBV4-1 TRBD1 TGCGCCAGCAGCCAAGAATCGAGGGGGCAGACTGAAGCTTTCTTT CASSQESRGQTEAFF
- TRBJ2-5 TRBV12-5 - TGTGCTAGTGCCTTTGAGGCAGGGGTCGAGACCCAGTACTTC CASAFEAGVETQYF
few TRBJ1-2 TRBV12-3/TRBV12-4 - TGTGCCAGCAGTGCCTGGGGGGAGAACTATGGCTACACCTTC CASSAWGENYGYTF
few TRBJ1-3 TRBV7-2 - TGTGCCAGCAGCTTAGCGGGATTCGCAAACACCATATATTTT CASSLAGFANTIYF
- TRBJ2-1 TRBV5-3 - TGTGCCAGCAGTGGAGCCCGGGGGAATTACAATGAGCAGTTCTTC CASSGARGNYNEQFF
- TRBJ2-2 TRBV7-2 TRBD1 TGTGCCAGCAGCTTAGAACAGGGGGCCGGGGAGCTGTTTTTT CASSLEQGAGELFF
- TRBJ1-6 TRBV6-5 - TGTGCCAGCAGTTCCAGGGGCTATAATTCACCCCTCCACTTT CASSSRGYNSPLHF
- TRBJ2-3 TRBV4-2 TRBD2 TGTGCCAGCAGCCTCGGGACTAGGCAGTATTTT CASSLGTRQYF
many TRBJ2-1 TRBV7-2 TRBD2 TGTGCCAGCAGCGCTAGCGGGGGGCCGGAAAATGAGCAGTTCTTC CASSASGGPENEQFF
many TRBJ2-1 TRBV7-2 TRBD2 TGTGCCAGCAGCCCAGGGGGACTAGCGGGGAGGAATGAGCAGTTCTTC CASSPGGLAGRNEQFF
few TRBJ2-5 TRBV7-9 TRBD2 TGTGCCAGCAGCTCCATGACTAGCGCGGAGACCCAGTACTTC CASSSMTSAETQYF
once TRBJ2-1 TRBV23-1 - TGCGCCGTGCCTGGGTCCCAGGGCCAGTTCTTC CAVPGSQGQFF
- TRBJ1-3 TRBV14 - TGTGCCAGCAGCCGGACTTACTCTGGAAACACCATATATTTT CASSRTYSGNTIYF
many TRBJ2-2 TRBV7-2 - TGTGCCAGCAGCCGATTTGATGGGGCGCTGTTTTTT CASSRFDGALFF
- TRBJ2-6 TRBV7-9 - TGTGCCAGCAGCTCGTCCGGGGGCTCTGGGGCCAACGTCCTGACTTTC CASSSSGGSGANVLTF
many TRBJ2-1 TRBV7-2 - TGTGCCAGCAGTTACGGAGGGAACCAATACAATGAGCAGTTCTTC CASSYGGNQYNEQFF
- TRBJ2-1 TRBV6-2/TRBV6-3 TRBD2 TGTGCCAGCTCCGACTGGGGACTAGTCAACAATGAGCAGTTCTTC CASSDWGLVNNEQFF
few TRBJ1-3 TRBV10-3 TRBD1 TGTGCCATCACACGGACAGGGGGAGATGTGATCGGTGGAAACACCATATATTTT CAITRTGGDVIGGNTIYF
few TRBJ2-3 TRBV12-3/TRBV12-4 - TGTGCCAGCAGTTTTGGCTTAAACACAGATACGCAGTATTTT CASSFGLNTDTQYF
- TRBJ1-5 TRBV4-3 - TGCGCCAGCAGCCAAGCCGGAGGGAGGGTATATCAGCCCCAGCATTTT CASSQAGGRVYQPQHF
- TRBJ2-5 TRBV7-9 TRBD2 TGTGCCAGCAGCTTAAAAGCGGGGGACCTAAGGGAGACCCAGTACTTC CASSLKAGDLRETQYF
few TRBJ2-1 TRBV7-7 - TGTGCCAGCAGCTTAAGGGGGGATAGTGAGCAGTTCTTC CASSLRGDSEQFF
few TRBJ2-7 TRBV5-4 TRBD2 TGTGCCAGCAGCTTGGGATTAGCGGGAGGCTATTACGAGCAGTACTTC CASSLGLAGGYYEQYF
many TRBJ2-5 TRBV7-2 - TGTGCCAGCAGCTTAGCAGCCGCGGTGAGAGGGACCCAGTACTTC CASSLAAAVRGTQYF
few TRBJ1-2 TRBV12-5 - TGTGCTAGTGGTGGAGTCTATGGCTACACCTTC CASGGVYGYTF
- TRBJ1-6 TRBV4-1 - TGCGCCAGCAGCCTCCGGGGACCGGGTAATTCACCCCTCCACTTT CASSLRGPGNSPLHF
- TRBJ2-1 TRBV7-9 - TGTGCCAGCAGCGCCGGCTGGGGTGAGCAGTTCTTC CASSAGWGEQFF
few TRBJ1-2 TRBV19 - TGTGCCAGTAGCCAGCCCCGGGACAAAGGGGTCCATGGCTACACCTTC CASSQPRDKGVHGYTF
- TRBJ2-7 TRBV28 - TGTGCCAGCAGTTTGGAGAGCAGGGCCTACGAGCAGTACTTC CASSLESRAYEQYF
few TRBJ2-4 TRBV7-2 - TGTGCCAGCAGCTTTTTGTCTATGTGGCGGGACAGTCCGGAGGCCAAAAACATTCAGTACTTC CASSFLSMWRDSPEAKNIQYF
- TRBJ2-1 TRBV7-6 - TGTGCCAGCAGCTTAGCGGGTACTTCATTGGGTGAGCAGTTCTTC CASSLAGTSLGEQFF
- TRBJ2-1 TRBV5-1 TRBD2 TGCGCCAGCAGCTACAATAGCGGGAGGGCTTCTGAGCAGTTCTTC CASSYNSGRASEQFF
- TRBJ1-1 TRBV19 TRBD1 TGTGCCAGTAGTTCGACGGGGACAGGGGTTTTCCACACTGAAGCTTTCTTT CASSSTGTGVFHTEAFF
few TRBJ2-1 TRBV7-2 - TGTGCCAGCAGCTTAATTTCTTTCCTGGGCTACCTAACTACCTCCTACAATGAGCAGTTCTTC CASSLISFLGYLTTSYNEQFF
- TRBJ2-1 TRBV20-1 - TGCAGTGCTGGGGGAATTACCGATGAGCAGTTCTTC CSAGGITDEQFF